Each of the 21 T cell receptor beta chains below was sequenced from the same sample in a study of T cells in tuberculosis (dated by TCRdb to about 2018). The library was made by the immunoSEQ multiplex PCR assay. TCRdb mirrors the immuneACCESS table, restricted to in-frame sequences. Some clones are absent from its copies; in checked studies, under half trace to an unresolved V gene, and the reason for the others is unknown. The sample records roughly 59,000 clones, under 90% of which are singletons. Roughly 13% of the sample is held by the ten biggest clonotypes. After being thawed and rested overnight, PBMC were stained with GMM-loaded CD1B tetramer, a Live/Dead dye and anti-CD3, and were then sorted on a FACS Aria II. C32 glucose monomycolate purified from Rhodococcus equi was loaded onto CD1B tetramers. The sequenced material came from CD1b-GMM tetramer-negative cells sorted from PBMCs. The cell subset or site label here, explained by the study, means: T cells not binding CD1B-GMM tetramer, sorted from same donor. The receptors originated from an adult woman with latent tuberculosis.

The rearrangement uses TRBV6-5 and TRBJ1-2, with 8 nucleotides matching TRBD1. Germline V gene data show CDR1 as MNHEY and CDR2 as SVGAGI. V lost 6 bases, J lost 4 bases, and 10 bases stayed unmatched. CDR3 length: 15 residues. This CDR3 is CASRSQTGDGYGYTF. CDR3 sequence (DNA): TGTGCCAGCAGGTCTCAGACAGGGGATGGCTATGGCTACACCTTC.

The chain couples TRBV2 to TRBJ1-1; 7 bases match TRBD1. V dropped 11 bases and J dropped 7; count of bases not matched to a gene: 16. The CDR3 is 14 amino acids. The germline gives CDR1 SNHLY, CDR2 FYNNEI. CDR3 DNA: TGTGCCTTCAGGAGGGCAGGGGGTGGTGGTGAAGCTTTCTTT. Amino acid sequence: CAFRRAGGGGEAFF.

The chain joins TRBV6-4 to TRBJ2-2; TRBD2 might be the D (6 bases). Germline loops: CDR1 MRHNA, CDR2 SNTAGT. The CDR3 consists of 14 residues. Trimming stripped 5 bases from V and 0 bases from J, with 7 bases between. CDR3 bases: TGTGCCAGCAGTCGACTAGCGAACACCGGGGAGCTGTTTTTT. Protein sequence: CASSRLANTGELFF.

The V gene is TRBV4-2, the J gene TRBJ2-7; D ambiguous. This CDR3 is 15 amino acids long. V lost 1 base, J lost 5 bases, and 15 bases lay in between. Germline CDR1 reads LGHNA; CDR2 reads YNFKEQ. CDR3 DNA: TGTGCCAGCAGCCAAGTCGGTCCCGATTCTAACGAGCAGTACTTC. It yields the protein CASSQVGPDSNEQYF.

The gene calls are TRBV6-1 and TRBJ1-6, with 9 bases fitting TRBD1. J was trimmed by 0 bases and V by 1 base; bases with no gene match: 4. CDR3 length: 18 amino acids. Germline assignment: CDR1 MNHNS and CDR2 SASEGT. The DNA of the CDR3 is TGTGCCAGCAGTGAAGGACAGGGGGGTGGCTCCTATAATTCACCCCTCCACTTT. Protein sequence: CASSEGQGGGSYNSPLHF.

This chain connects TRBV5-4 to TRBJ1-1, with D tentatively TRBD1 (5 bases). Deletions cut 2 bases from V and 4 bases from J, with 12 bases between. This CDR3 contains 14 residues. CDR1 is SGHNT, CDR2 YYREEE, per germline (reference sequence). The CDR3 loop is CASSFEGRGTEAFF. In DNA form, the CDR3 reads TGTGCCAGCAGCTTCGAGGGGCGGGGCACTGAAGCTTTCTTT.

This chain links TRBV19 with TRBJ1-4, with D possibly matching TRBD1 (5 bases). This CDR3 is 17 amino acids long. V dropped 1 base and J dropped 2 bases, with 14 bases sitting between them. Germline assignment: CDR1 LNHDA and CDR2 SQIVND (reference sequence). In DNA, the CDR3 is TGTGCCAGTAGTATAGCGGGGGGGGGAAGGACTAATGAAAAACTGTTTTTT. The encoded protein is CASSIAGGGRTNEKLFF.

The chain links TRBV11-3 to TRBJ2-1, with D possibly matching TRBD2 (5 bases). CDR1 and CDR2 (germline): SGHNT, YENEEA. This CDR3 has 11 amino acids. Trimming cost V 5 bases and J 8 bases, with 7 bases left between them. The CDR3 DNA is TGTGCCAGCAGCCGGGAATATGAGCAGTTCTTC. Translation: CASSREYEQFF.

The J gene is TRBJ2-7, the V gene TRBV5-1; TRBD1 matches 10 bases. The CDR3 extends over 15 amino acids. Looked up from germline, CDR1 is SGHRS and CDR2 is YFSETQ. V lost 5 bases, J lost 3 bases, and 8 bases stayed unmatched. The CDR3 protein is CASRPGTGVVYEQYF. CDR3 bases: TGCGCCAGCAGACCCGGGACAGGGGTGGTCTACGAGCAGTACTTC.

V usage is TRBV28 and J usage is TRBJ2-7; maybe TRBD2 (5 bases). V was shortened by 6 bases and J by 0 bases, with 15 bases between the two germline ends. This CDR3 region has 15 residues. CDR1 is MDHEN and CDR2 is SYDVKM in the germline V gene. The CDR3 loop reads CASSPPLRASYEQYF. The CDR3 nucleotides are TGTGCCAGCAGCCCCCCTCTGAGGGCCTCCTACGAGCAGTACTTC.

CDR3 loop: CASRGGETQYF. The CDR3 DNA sequence: TGTGCCAGCAGGGGGGGGGAGACCCAGTACTTC. The rearrangement links TRBV2 to TRBJ2-5, with 7 bases identical to TRBD2. V shed 6 bases and J 5 bases; nucleotides not matched to a gene: 0. This CDR3 is 11 amino acids long. Germline V gene sequence: CDR1 SNHLY, CDR2 FYNNEI.

V gene TRBV21-1 combines with J gene TRBJ2-2; TRBD2 is taken as the D call from the table, unchecked against the DNA. TRBV21-1 is assigned pseudogene status. CDR3 length equals 16 residues. The CDR3 loop is CASSKGGGSWAGELFF. CDR3 coding DNA: TGTGCCAGCAGCAAAGGAGGCGGGAGCTGGGCCGGGGAGCTGTTTTTT.

The rearrangement links TRBV15 to TRBJ1-3; no reliable D call. From germline, CDR1 is LNHNV and CDR2 YYDKDF (reference sequence). V lost 5 bases, J lost 2 bases, and 16 bases lay in between. The CDR3 has 16 amino acids. This chain's CDR3 is CATSGGGGRTGNTIYF. CDR3 DNA sequence: TGTGCCACCAGCGGAGGAGGCGGGAGGACTGGAAACACCATATATTTT.

In this sample, this clone turned up many times. V is TRBV7-9 and J is TRBJ1-1; D gene unclear. The germline V gene encodes CDR1 SEHNR and CDR2 FQNEAQ (reference sequence). V was pared by 1 base and J by 2 bases, with 8 bases between. The CDR3 is made up of 14 amino acids. This chain's CDR3 is CASSLGNPNTEAFF. CDR3 DNA: TGTGCCAGCAGCTTAGGTAATCCTAACACTGAAGCTTTCTTT. The full variable domain, with the rest looked up from reference TRBV7-9 and TRBJ1-1, is DTGVSQNPRHKITKRGQNVTFRCDPISEHNRLYWYRQTLGQGPEFLTYFQNEAQLEKSRLLSDRFSAERPKGSFSTLEIQRTEQGDSAMYLCASSLGNPNTEAFFGQGTRLTVV.

The V gene is TRBV6-1, the J gene TRBJ2-7; 10 positions agree with TRBD2. The V gene's germline CDR1 is MNHNS and CDR2 SASEGT. CDR3 size: 14 residues. V lost 7 bases to trimming and J lost 4 bases; unmatched junction nucleotides: 7. DNA for the CDR3: TGTGCCAGCACCTTAGCGGGAGGAAGGTACGAGCAGTACTTC. This sequence encodes CASTLAGGRYEQYF.

The V and J genes are TRBV28 and TRBJ1-1, with D maybe TRBD1 (5 bases). This CDR3 is 13 amino acids long. Trimming left V 8 bases short and J 0 bases short, with 10 bases between. CDR1 and CDR2 from the germline V gene are MDHEN and SYDVKM. DNA of the CDR3: TGTGCCAGCTCGGACACATTGAACACTGAAGCTTTCTTT. It is translated as CASSDTLNTEAFF. The variable domain in full, completed from reference TRBV28 and TRBJ1-1, reads DVKVTQSSRYLVKRTGEKVFLECVQDMDHENMFWYRQDPGLGLRLIYFSYDVKMKEKGDIPEGYSVSREKKERFSLILESASTNQTSMYLCASSDTLNTEAFFGQGTRLTVV.

About this clone itself: Other DNA sequences in this specimen translate into the identical CDR3. The rearrangement joins TRBV18 to TRBJ2-5; D may be TRBD2 (6 bases). Trimming stripped 3 bases from V and 2 bases from J, with 7 bases between. This CDR3 region has 13 residues. From germline, CDR1 is KGHSH and CDR2 LQKENI. The CDR3 nucleotides read TGTGCCAGCTCACCGGGACTGCAAGAGACCCAGTACTTC. Translated: CASSPGLQETQYF.

This clone was recorded only once. The chain recombines TRBV29-1 with TRBJ1-1; 11 positions agree with TRBD1. Losses at the gene ends were 7 bases for V and 4 bases for J; bases not matched to a gene: 11. From germline, CDR1 is SQVTM and CDR2 ANQGSEA. CDR3 length equals 15 residues. The CDR3 DNA reads as TGCAGCGCTATTAGGACAGGGGGCTCAGGCACTGAAGCTTTCTTT. It yields the protein CSAIRTGGSGTEAFF.

This clone occurred once. The rearrangement links TRBV6-1 to TRBJ2-1; possibly TRBD1 for D (6 bases). Germline loops: CDR1 MNHNS, CDR2 SASEGT. V gave up 4 bases and J gave up 3 bases, with 10 bases separating them. This CDR3 contains 14 residues. The CDR3 DNA sequence: TGTGCCAGCAGTGGGACAGCCCTCTACAATGAGCAGTTCTTC. As protein: CASSGTALYNEQFF.

The chain uses TRBV5-4 and TRBJ2-3, with D tentatively TRBD1 (6 bases). Germline CDR1 reads SGHNT; CDR2 reads YYREEE (reference sequence). Trimming stripped 0 bases from V and 3 bases from J, with 11 bases between. The CDR3 has 15 residues. The CDR3 sequence is CASSLGQGKTDTQYF. Written as DNA, the CDR3 is TGTGCCAGCAGCTTGGGGCAGGGGAAAACAGATACGCAGTATTTT.

V and J are TRBV27 and TRBJ1-5; unclear D gene. The length of the CDR3 is 14 residues. The V end lost 4 bases, the J end lost 6 bases, and 13 bases lay between the germline ends. Per the germline V gene, CDR1 is MNHEY and CDR2 is SMNVEV (reference sequence). As DNA, the CDR3 is TGTGCCAGCAGTTCCGCCCTGGGCACTCAGCCCCAGCATTTT. This sequence encodes CASSSALGTQPQHF.